Listed here is a single TCR beta chain. Its antigen remains unknown. These data originate in a study of long-term antiretroviral therapy in people with HIV. Study-wide context: Earliest sampling preceded the 2015 immediate-ART recommendation by about a decade. Overall study findings and caveats: An increase in diversity followed ART, yet levels stayed below transplant donor controls.

Germline CDR1 is SEHNR and CDR2 is FQNEAQ (reference sequence). V lost 5 bases, J lost 4 bases, and 15 bases lay in between. There are 15 residues in the CDR3. Survey-level immunoSEQ v3.0 assays were run. The table came from immunoSEQ multiplex PCR; TCRdb's copy has only in-frame clones and leaves some out. The sample records some 24,000 clones, about 80% being singletons. The gene calls are TRBV7-9 and TRBJ2-1; weak D call: TRBD1 (6 bases). This clonotype was sampled from a man aged 25-40 years with HIV. Material: unsorted PBMCs, obtained 4.4 years after starting antiretroviral therapy. Here the CDR3 DNA reads TGTGCCAGCAGCCCCCGACAGGCGTTATACAATGAGCAGTTCTTC. Residues: CASSPRQALYNEQFF.